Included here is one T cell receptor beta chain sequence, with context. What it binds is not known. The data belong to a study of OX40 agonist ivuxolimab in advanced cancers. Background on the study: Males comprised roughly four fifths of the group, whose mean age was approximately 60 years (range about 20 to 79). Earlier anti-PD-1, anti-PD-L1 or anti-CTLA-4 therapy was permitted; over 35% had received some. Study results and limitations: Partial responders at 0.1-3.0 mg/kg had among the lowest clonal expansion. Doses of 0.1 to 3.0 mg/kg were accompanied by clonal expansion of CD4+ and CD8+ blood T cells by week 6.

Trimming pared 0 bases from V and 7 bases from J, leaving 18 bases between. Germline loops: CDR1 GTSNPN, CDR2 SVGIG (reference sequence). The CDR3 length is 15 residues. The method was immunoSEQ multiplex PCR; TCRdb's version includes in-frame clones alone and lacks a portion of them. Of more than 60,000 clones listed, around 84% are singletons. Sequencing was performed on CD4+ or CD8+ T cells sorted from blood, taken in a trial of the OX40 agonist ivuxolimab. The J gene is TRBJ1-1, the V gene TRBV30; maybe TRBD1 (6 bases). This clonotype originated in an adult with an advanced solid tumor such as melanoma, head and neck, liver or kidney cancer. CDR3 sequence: CAWSVETGTQYEAFF. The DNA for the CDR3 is TGTGCCTGGAGTGTGGAGACCGGGACACAGTATGAAGCTTTCTTT.